The text below deals with one TCR beta chain. The data belong to a study of blood T cell repertoires in COVID-19. Enrollment of patients from Seattle took place during active infection, with longitudinal follow-up. The CDR3 runs 13 residues. Germline V gives CDR1 SEHNR, CDR2 FQNEAQ (reference sequence). V lost 4 bases and J lost 9, with 10 bases in between. Measured with immunoSEQ multiplex PCR; TCRdb has only the in-frame clones, and not every one. Among roughly 180,000 clones listed, approximately 84% were seen once. The sample comprised peripheral blood. The rearrangement joins TRBV7-9 to TRBJ1-6, with D uncertain. This receptor was identified in a woman between 50 and 59 years old with COVID-19, enrolled during active disease. Here the CDR3 reads CASSSPGPSPLHF. For the CDR3, the DNA is TGTGCCAGCAGCTCCCCGGGTCCTTCACCCCTCCACTTT.